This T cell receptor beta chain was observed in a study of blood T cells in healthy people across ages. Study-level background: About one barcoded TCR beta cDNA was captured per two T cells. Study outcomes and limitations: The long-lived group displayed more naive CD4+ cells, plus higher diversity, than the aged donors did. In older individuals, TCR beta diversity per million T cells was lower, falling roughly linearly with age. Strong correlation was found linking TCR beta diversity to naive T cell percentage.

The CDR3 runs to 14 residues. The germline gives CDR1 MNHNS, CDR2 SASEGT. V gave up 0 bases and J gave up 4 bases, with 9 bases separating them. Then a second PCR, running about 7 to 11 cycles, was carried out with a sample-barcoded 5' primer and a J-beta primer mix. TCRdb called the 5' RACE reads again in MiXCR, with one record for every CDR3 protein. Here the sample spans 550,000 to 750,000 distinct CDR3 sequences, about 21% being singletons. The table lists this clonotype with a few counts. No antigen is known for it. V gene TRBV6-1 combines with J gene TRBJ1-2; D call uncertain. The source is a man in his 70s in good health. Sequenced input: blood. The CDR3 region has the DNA TGTGCCAGCAGTGAAGCGCTCAGCGTCTATGGCTACACCTTC. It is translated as CASSEALSVYGYTF.